What follows are 18 T cell receptor beta chains derived from one specimen sequenced in a study of blood T cell repertoires in COVID-19. Profiling relied on immunoSEQ multiplex PCR, and the TCRdb table lists in-frame clones only, not all of them. The sample contains roughly 280,000 clones, about nine tenths of which appear only once. The sequenced sample consisted of peripheral blood. These receptors came from a man aged 50 or older with acute or convalescent COVID-19.

This clone showed up just once. The chain links TRBV27 to TRBJ1-5, with a tentative D call TRBD1 (5 bases). V was trimmed by 2 bases and J by 6 bases, leaving 11 bases between them. The CDR3 runs to 14 residues. The germline CDR1 and CDR2 sequences are MNHEY and SMNVEV (reference sequence). In DNA form, the CDR3 reads TGTGCCAGCAGTTTAAGGCAGGGTGGTCAGCCCCAGCATTTT. This gives the protein CASSLRQGGQPQHF.

This rearrangement joins TRBV30 to TRBJ2-3, with 7 positions matching TRBD2. The CDR3 length is 13 residues. V gave up 8 bases and J gave up 0 bases; unmatched junction bases: 5. Germline CDR1 reads GTSNPN; CDR2 reads SVGIG (reference sequence). CDR3 residues: CALGGLSTDTQYF. The CDR3 coding sequence is TGTGCCCTGGGGGGGTTAAGCACAGATACGCAGTATTTT.

The V and J genes are TRBV5-6 and TRBJ2-1; TRBD2 matches at 10 bases. The CDR3 sequence is 16 residues long. The trim removed 3 bases at V and 5 bases at J, leaving 8 bases unmatched. CDR1 and CDR2 (germline): SGHDT, YYEEEE. CDR3 bases: TGTGCCAGCAGCTATACCGGGACTAGCGCTAACAATGAGCAGTTCTTC. Translating gives CASSYTGTSANNEQFF.

This clone has only a few counts. This chain links TRBV5-1 with TRBJ2-5, with 8 positions matching TRBD2. V was pared by 4 bases and J by 5 bases, with 10 bases of the junction left unmatched. This CDR3 is 15 amino acids long. From germline, CDR1 is SGHRS and CDR2 YFSETQ. The CDR3 sequence is CASSPGTRLSETQYF. CDR3 DNA sequence: TGCGCCAGCAGCCCGGGGACTAGGTTGTCGGAGACCCAGTACTTC.

The chain links TRBV7-8 to TRBJ2-3; 7 bases are shared with TRBD1. This CDR3 region has 15 residues. The trim removed 5 bases at V and 6 bases at J, leaving 11 bases unmatched. CDR1 and CDR2 from the germline V gene are SGHVS and FQNEAQ. The CDR3 loop is CASSQTGAGLDTQYF. For the CDR3, the DNA is TGTGCCAGCAGCCAAACAGGGGCCGGCCTGGATACGCAGTATTTT.

The genes are TRBV3-1 (or the pseudogene TRBV3-2) and TRBJ2-7; TRBD1 matches at 7 bases. The ends lost 4 bases at V and 4 bases at J; junction bases unmatched: 10. Per the germline V gene, CDR1 is LGHDT and CDR2 is YNNKEL (reference sequence). This CDR3 spans 15 amino acids. The CDR3 coding sequence is TGTGCCAGCAGCCCCGGGGCAGGGGGTTGGTACGAGCAGTACTTC. This translates into CASSPGAGGWYEQYF.

The V call is TRBV5-4, the J call TRBJ1-1; D possibly corresponds to TRBD1 (5 bases). V lost 4 bases and J lost 13, with 17 bases in between. The germline V gene encodes CDR1 SGHNT and CDR2 YYREEE (reference sequence). This CDR3 contains 12 residues. CDR3 sequence reads: CASSDRGFVGFF. Written as DNA, the CDR3 is TGTGCCAGCAGCGACCGGGGGTTTGTAGGTTTCTTT.

The chain uses TRBV30 and TRBJ1-1, with D perhaps matching TRBD1 (6 bases). The V end was cut by 4 bases, the J end by 11 bases, with 17 bases between. This CDR3 contains 12 residues. CDR1 GTSNPN and CDR2 SVGIG come from the germline V gene (reference sequence). The DNA of the CDR3 is TGTGCCTGGAAGTGGAAACAGGGCTGGGCTTTCTTT. This gives the protein CAWKWKQGWAFF.

This chain joins TRBV6-1 and TRBJ2-5, with D tentatively TRBD1 (6 bases). Germline V lookup: CDR1 MNHNS, CDR2 SASEGT. This CDR3 is 18 amino acids long. Trimming cost V 0 bases and J 5 bases, with 22 bases left between them. CDR3 sequence reads: CASSEALQTGNWWETQYF. In DNA form, the CDR3 reads TGTGCCAGCAGTGAAGCGCTTCAAACAGGGAATTGGTGGGAGACCCAGTACTTC.

The V gene is TRBV4-2, the J gene TRBJ1-2; D is possibly TRBD1 (5 bases). The CDR3 extends over 14 amino acids. CDR1 is LGHNA and CDR2 is YNFKEQ in the germline V gene. The V end lost 2 bases, the J end lost 3 bases, and 10 bases lay between the germline ends. CDR3 protein: CASSQKGGDYGYTF. As DNA, the CDR3 is TGTGCCAGCAGCCAAAAGGGAGGGGACTATGGCTACACCTTC.

V is TRBV6-5 and J is TRBJ1-4; 8 nucleotides match TRBD1. Trimming took 2 bases from V and 7 from J; bases not matched to a gene: 3. The CDR3 length is 14 residues. Germline V gene sequence: CDR1 MNHEY, CDR2 SVGAGI. The CDR3 is CASSYGTGGEKLFF. The CDR3, as DNA: TGTGCCAGCAGTTACGGGACAGGTGGTGAAAAACTGTTTTTT.

This chain joins TRBV3-1 (or the pseudogene TRBV3-2) and TRBJ1-5; the D gene is possibly TRBD1 (6 bases). The CDR3 consists of 14 residues. The V gene's germline CDR1 is LGHDT and CDR2 YNNKEL (reference sequence). V was clipped by 6 bases and J by 6 bases, with 15 bases between them. The CDR3 sequence is CASREAGEGQPQHF. The DNA for the CDR3 is TGTGCCAGCAGGGAAGCAGGGGAAGGTCAGCCCCAGCATTTT.

On this clone itself: Additional DNA sequences in this sample encode the identical CDR3. The chain uses TRBV9 and TRBJ1-2, with 9 bases lining up with TRBD1. Germline values: CDR1 SGDLS, CDR2 YYNGEE. The CDR3 spans 14 residues. With 2 bases clipped from V and 2 bases from J, the junction kept 1 base outside the gene matches. This CDR3 reads CASSVGQGNYGYTF. CDR3 bases: TGTGCCAGCAGCGTCGGACAGGGGAACTATGGCTACACCTTC.

The table lists this clone with a count of one. The rearrangement joins TRBV5-4 to TRBJ1-5, with unresolved D. CDR1 and CDR2 (germline): SGHNT, YYREEE (reference sequence). This CDR3 has 15 amino acids. Deletions cut 5 bases from V and 2 bases from J, with 14 bases between. CDR3 DNA: TGTGCCAGCAGTTCTGGAGGTCAGGGCAATCAGCCCCAGCATTTT. As protein: CASSSGGQGNQPQHF.

This chain links TRBV30 with TRBJ1-2, with D possibly TRBD1 on 5 matching bases. Trimming shortened V by 3 bases and J by 6 bases, and 14 bases separated the two germline ends. CDR1 and CDR2 (germline): GTSNPN, SVGIG (reference sequence). The CDR3 loop spans 13 amino acids. The CDR3 region is CAWSLGGFHGYTF. CDR3 sequence (DNA): TGTGCCTGGAGCCTGGGGGGGTTTCATGGCTACACCTTC. The full variable domain, in which reference TRBV30 and TRBJ1-2 provide the parts outside the CDR3, is SQTIHQWPATLVQPVGSPLSLECTVEGTSNPNLYWYRQAAGRGLQLLFYSVGIGQISSEVPQNLSASRPQDRQFILSSKKLLLSDSGFYLCAWSLGGFHGYTFGSGTRLTVV.

The chain is built from TRBV9 and TRBJ1-1; 7 bases fit TRBD1. In germline, CDR1 is SGDLS, CDR2 YYNGEE. This CDR3 comprises 14 residues. The V and J ends lost 2 bases and 1 base, in that order; junction bases with no gene match: 2. The CDR3 protein is CASSVTGSNTEAFF. CDR3 bases: TGTGCCAGCAGCGTGACAGGGTCGAACACTGAAGCTTTCTTT.

The gene calls are TRBV5-6 and TRBJ1-2; TRBD1 agrees at 8 bases. Per the germline V gene, CDR1 is SGHDT and CDR2 is YYEEEE. The V gene end was trimmed by 4 bases and the J gene end by 0 bases; junction bases not matched to a gene: 5. The CDR3 covers 15 residues. The CDR3 protein is CASSRTGGPNYGYTF. The CDR3 DNA follows: TGTGCCAGCAGCAGAACAGGGGGACCTAACTATGGCTACACCTTC.

This chain links TRBV9 with TRBJ2-4; possibly TRBD1 for D (6 bases). V lost 0 bases and J lost 4, with 8 bases in between. Looked up from germline, CDR1 is SGDLS and CDR2 is YYNGEE. The CDR3 loop spans 14 amino acids. The CDR3 here is CASSVGGPKNIQYF. The DNA of the CDR3 is TGTGCCAGCAGCGTAGGGGGGCCTAAAAACATTCAGTACTTC.